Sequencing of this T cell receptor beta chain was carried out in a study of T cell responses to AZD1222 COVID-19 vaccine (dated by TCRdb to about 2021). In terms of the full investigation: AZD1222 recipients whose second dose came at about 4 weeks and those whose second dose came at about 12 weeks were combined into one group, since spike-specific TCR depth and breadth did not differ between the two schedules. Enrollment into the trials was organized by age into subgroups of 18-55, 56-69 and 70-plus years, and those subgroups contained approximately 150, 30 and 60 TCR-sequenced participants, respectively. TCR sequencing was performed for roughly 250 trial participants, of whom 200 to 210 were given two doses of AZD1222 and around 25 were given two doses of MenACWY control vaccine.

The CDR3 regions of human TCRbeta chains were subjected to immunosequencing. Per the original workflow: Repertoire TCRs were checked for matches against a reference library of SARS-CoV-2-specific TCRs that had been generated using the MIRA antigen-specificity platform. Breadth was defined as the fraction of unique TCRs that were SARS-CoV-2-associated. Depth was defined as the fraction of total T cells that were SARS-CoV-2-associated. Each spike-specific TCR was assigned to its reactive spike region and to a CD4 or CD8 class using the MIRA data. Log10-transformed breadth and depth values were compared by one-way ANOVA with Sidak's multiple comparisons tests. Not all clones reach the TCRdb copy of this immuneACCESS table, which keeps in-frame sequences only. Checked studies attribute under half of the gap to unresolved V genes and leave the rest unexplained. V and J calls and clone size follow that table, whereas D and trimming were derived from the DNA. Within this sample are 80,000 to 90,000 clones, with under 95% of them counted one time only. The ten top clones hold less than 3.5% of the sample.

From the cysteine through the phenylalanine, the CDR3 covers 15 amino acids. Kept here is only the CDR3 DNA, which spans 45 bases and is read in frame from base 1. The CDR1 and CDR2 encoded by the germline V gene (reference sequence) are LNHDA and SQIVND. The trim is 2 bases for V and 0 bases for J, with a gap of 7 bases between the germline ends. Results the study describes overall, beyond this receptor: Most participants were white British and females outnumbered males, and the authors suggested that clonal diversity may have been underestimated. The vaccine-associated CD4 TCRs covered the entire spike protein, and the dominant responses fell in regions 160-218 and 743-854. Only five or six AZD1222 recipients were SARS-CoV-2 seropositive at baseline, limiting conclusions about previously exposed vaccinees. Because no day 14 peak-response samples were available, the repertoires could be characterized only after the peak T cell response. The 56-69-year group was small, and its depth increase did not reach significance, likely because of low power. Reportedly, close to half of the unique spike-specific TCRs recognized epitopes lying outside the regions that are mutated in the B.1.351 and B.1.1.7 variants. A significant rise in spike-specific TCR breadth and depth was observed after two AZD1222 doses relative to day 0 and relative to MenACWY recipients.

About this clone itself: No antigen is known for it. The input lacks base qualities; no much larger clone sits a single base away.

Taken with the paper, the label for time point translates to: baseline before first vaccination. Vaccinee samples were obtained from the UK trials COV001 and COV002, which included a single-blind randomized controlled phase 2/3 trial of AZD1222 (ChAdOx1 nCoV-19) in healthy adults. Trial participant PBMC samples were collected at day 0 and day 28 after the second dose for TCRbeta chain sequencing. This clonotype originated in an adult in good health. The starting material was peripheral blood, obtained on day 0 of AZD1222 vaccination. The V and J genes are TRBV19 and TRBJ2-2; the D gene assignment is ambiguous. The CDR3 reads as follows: CASSIQLSNTGELFF. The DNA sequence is TGTGCCAGTAGTATACAGCTATCGAACACCGGGGAGCTGTTTTTT.